This T cell receptor (beta chain) was identified during a study of low-dose radiotherapy and immunotherapy resistance in tumors. Study-wide context: The fractionation for Cohort 1 was 0.5 Gy per fraction every 2 weeks, totaling 6.5 Gy.

This clonotype showed up just once. Covering alpha and beta chains, TRAV- and TRBV-specific primers were used for the first-strand cDNA. TCRs were amplified for 20 to 25 PCR cycles with a constant-region primer and V-primer adapter. TCRdb fed the reads into MiXCR, producing one record per CDR3 protein. The table records around 10,000 distinct CDR3 sequences, approximately 65% of them present only once. The sequence was obtained from a human donor with advanced metastatic prostate, ovarian, gallbladder or colorectal cancer (not recorded which). This table probably holds off-target reads from a library built for another chain.

CDR3 nucleotides: TGTGCCAGCAGCTTACTCGCGGGAGCGGTCGGGGAGCTGTTTTTT. This gives the protein CASSLLAGAVGELFF. The V gene is TRBV7-6, the J gene TRBJ2-2; 7 bases fit TRBD2. V lost 2 bases and J lost 7; bases outside the gene matches: 7. The CDR3 is made up of 15 amino acids. Germline CDR1 is SGHVS and CDR2 is FNYEAQ.